This TCR beta chain was identified during a study of CXCR4 blockade with PD-1 therapy in pancreatic cancer (dated by TCRdb to the late 2010s). A note on the overall study: The study combined multiplex immunohistochemistry and TCRbeta immunosequencing of resected pancreatic ductal adenocarcinoma with ex vivo slice culture testing PD-1 and CXCR4 blockade. To look at intratumoral heterogeneity, the researchers TCR-sequenced two geographically distinct regions from each of about six tumors.

This clone was recorded once. Its target antigen remains unknown. The record has no base qualities; no much larger clone is one base away. Using the immunoSEQ Assay at Adaptive Biotechnologies, the researchers immunosequenced TCRbeta CDR3 regions from the extracted DNA. On the study's bioinformatics: To quantify the absolute abundance of each unique TCRbeta CDR3, sequences were collapsed and filtered. Clonality was calculated as 1 minus Pielou's evenness, with only productive in-frame rearrangements included in the computation. Regional overlap was measured by following the top 100 nucleotide rearrangements across paired samples, and the Morisita index was used to compare paired samples with unrelated samples. Convergence of nucleotide rearrangements onto identical amino acid sequences was assessed with the immunoSEQ Rearrangement Details tool. As stored in TCRdb, this immuneACCESS dataset retains in-frame rearrangements with V and J assigned. A fraction of the clones does not appear; measured against another copy, unresolved V genes explain less than half of the discrepancy, and the remainder lacks a known reason. D and trimming were read from the DNA, whereas the V and J calls and clone size are those reported in that table. Within this sample are roughly 15,000 clones, with 72% of them counted one time only. Roughly 6% of the sample lies in the top ten.

None of the patients whose archived tumor blocks were used had received neoadjuvant therapy prior to resection. In the preserved-tissue arm, the study used around 33 surgical resection samples taken from more than 20 pancreatic ductal adenocarcinoma patients who had not previously been treated. For the resection arm, ten 5-micron curls of FFPE tumor adjacent to the multiplex immunohistochemistry slide were used for DNA extraction. The CDR3 sequence holds 14 residues, the cysteine and phenylalanine included. Just the 42-base CDR3 DNA is kept, in frame starting at base 1. V and J lose 4 bases and 4 bases, and a span of 13 bases separates them. Overall study outcomes, separate from this receptor: Amino acid clone frequency correlated strongly with the number of distinct nucleotide rearrangements encoding it, suggesting convergent selection by common tumor antigens. Because only TCRbeta chains were sequenced, true antigen-specificity overlap among convergent dominant clones remained unconfirmed while awaiting paired alpha-beta single-cell sequencing. Although tumors showed clonal expansion, with a mean productive clonality of 0.14 compared with around 0.051 in healthy blood, clonality was not correlated with survival.

This TCR came from a human donor with pancreatic ductal adenocarcinoma. Recombination joined TRBV7-1 with TRBJ1-1; TRBD1 might be the D gene, on 5 matching bases. TRBV7-1 qualifies as an ORF whose function is uncertain. Sequenced input: tumor tissue. The bases read TGTGCCAGCAGCTTATCCAGGGAAGGCACTGAAGCTTTCTTT. It translates as CASSLSREGTEAFF.